This T cell receptor (beta chain) was captured in a study of blood T cell repertoires in COVID-19. Sequencing was performed with immunoSEQ multiplex PCR; in TCRdb, only in-frame clones are kept and a portion is missing. This sample has 65,000 to 75,000 clones; more than 85% occur once, and the top ten carry around 14%. CDR1 is SGHAT and CDR2 is FQDESV in the germline V gene (reference sequence). This CDR3 has 16 amino acids. With V trimmed by 2 bases and J by 4 bases, 9 bases remained unmatched. The sequencing sample was made of peripheral blood. This chain joins TRBV11-1 and TRBJ1-1, with 8 bases matching TRBD1. The clonotype was recovered from a human donor with active COVID-19. The donor label of this sample is uncertain. This CDR3 is CASSLPDRDRGTEAFF. CDR3 DNA sequence: TGTGCCAGCAGCTTACCCGACCGTGACAGGGGCACTGAAGCTTTCTTT.